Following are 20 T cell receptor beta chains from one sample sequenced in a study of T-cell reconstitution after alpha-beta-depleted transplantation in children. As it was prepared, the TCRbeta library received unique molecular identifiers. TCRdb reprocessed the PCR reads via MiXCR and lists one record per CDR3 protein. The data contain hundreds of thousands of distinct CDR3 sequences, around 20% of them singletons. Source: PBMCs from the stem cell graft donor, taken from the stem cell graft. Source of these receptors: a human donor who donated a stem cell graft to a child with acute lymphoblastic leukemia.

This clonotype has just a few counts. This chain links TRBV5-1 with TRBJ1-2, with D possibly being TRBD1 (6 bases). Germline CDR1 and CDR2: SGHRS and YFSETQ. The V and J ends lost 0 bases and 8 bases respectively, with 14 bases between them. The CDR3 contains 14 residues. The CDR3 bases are TGCGCCAGCAGCTTGGCCCGGGGGGCGCGAGGCTACACCTTC. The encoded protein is CASSLARGARGYTF.

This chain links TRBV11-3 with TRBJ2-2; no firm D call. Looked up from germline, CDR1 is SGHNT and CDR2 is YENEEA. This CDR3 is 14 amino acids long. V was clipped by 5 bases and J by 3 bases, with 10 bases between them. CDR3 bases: TGTGCCAGCAGCGGGCATCATTACACCGGGGAGCTGTTTTTT. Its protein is CASSGHHYTGELFF.

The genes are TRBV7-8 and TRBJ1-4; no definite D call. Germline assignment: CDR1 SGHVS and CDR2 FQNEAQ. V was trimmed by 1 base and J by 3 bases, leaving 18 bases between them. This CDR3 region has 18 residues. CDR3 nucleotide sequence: TGTGCCAGCAGCTTAGGACGACGGAGAGGGTTGGCTAATGAAAAACTGTTTTTT. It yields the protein CASSLGRRRGLANEKLFF.

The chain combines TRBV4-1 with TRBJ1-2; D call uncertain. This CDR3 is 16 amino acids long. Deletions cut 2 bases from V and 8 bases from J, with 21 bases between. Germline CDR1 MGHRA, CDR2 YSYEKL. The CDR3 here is CASSQLELDQAGGYTF. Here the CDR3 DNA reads TGCGCCAGCAGCCAACTTGAGCTCGACCAGGCGGGAGGCTACACCTTC.

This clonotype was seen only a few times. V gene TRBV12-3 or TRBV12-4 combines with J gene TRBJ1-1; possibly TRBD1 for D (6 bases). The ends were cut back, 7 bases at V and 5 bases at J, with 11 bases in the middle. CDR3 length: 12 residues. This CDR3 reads CASNKQGTEAFF. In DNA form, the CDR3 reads TGTGCCAGCAATAAACAGGGAACTGAAGCTTTCTTT.

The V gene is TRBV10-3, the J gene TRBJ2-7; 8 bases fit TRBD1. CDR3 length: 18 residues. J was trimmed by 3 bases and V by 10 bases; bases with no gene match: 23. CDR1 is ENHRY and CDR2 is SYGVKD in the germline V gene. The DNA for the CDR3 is TGTGCCACTTCCCAAGTTCCACTGGGGACAGGATACTACTACGAGCAGTACTTC. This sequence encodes CATSQVPLGTGYYYEQYF.

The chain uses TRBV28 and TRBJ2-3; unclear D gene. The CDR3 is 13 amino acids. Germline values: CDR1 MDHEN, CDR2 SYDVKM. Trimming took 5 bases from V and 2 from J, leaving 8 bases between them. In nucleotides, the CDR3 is TGTGCCAGCAGTCTGCTAGACACAGATACGCAGTATTTT. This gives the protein CASSLLDTDTQYF.

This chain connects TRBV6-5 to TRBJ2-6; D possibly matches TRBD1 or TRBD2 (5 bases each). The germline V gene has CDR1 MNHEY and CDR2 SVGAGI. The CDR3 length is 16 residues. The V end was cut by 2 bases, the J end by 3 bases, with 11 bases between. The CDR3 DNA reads TGTGCCAGCAGTTACCGTCTGGGGGATGGGGCCAACGTCCTGACTTTC. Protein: CASSYRLGDGANVLTF.

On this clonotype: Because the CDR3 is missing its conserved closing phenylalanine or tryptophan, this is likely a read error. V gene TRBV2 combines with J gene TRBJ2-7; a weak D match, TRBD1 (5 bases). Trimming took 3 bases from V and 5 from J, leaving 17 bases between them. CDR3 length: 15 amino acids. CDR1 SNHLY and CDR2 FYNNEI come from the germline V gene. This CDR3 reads CASSDQGPYRNEQYL. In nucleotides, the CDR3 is TGTGCCAGCAGTGATCAGGGCCCCTATCGGAACGAGCAGTACCTC.

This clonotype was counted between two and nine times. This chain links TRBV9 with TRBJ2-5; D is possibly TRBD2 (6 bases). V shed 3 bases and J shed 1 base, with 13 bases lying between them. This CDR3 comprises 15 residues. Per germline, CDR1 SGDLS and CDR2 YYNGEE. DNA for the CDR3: TGTGCCAGCAGCGCCCTCGTCGGGGGCCAAGAGACCCAGTACTTC. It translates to CASSALVGGQETQYF.

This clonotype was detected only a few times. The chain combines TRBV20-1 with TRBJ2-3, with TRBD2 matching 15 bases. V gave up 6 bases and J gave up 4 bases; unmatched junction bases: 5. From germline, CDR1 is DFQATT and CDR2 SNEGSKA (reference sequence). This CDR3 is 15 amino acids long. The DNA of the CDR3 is TGCAGTGCCGGACTAGCGGGAGGGTCCGCAGATACGCAGTATTTT. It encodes CSAGLAGGSADTQYF.

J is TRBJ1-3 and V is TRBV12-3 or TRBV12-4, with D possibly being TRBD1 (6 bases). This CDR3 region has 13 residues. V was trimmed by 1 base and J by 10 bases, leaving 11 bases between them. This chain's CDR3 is CASSLEQGRTIYF. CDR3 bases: TGTGCCAGCAGTTTAGAACAGGGAAGGACCATATATTTT.

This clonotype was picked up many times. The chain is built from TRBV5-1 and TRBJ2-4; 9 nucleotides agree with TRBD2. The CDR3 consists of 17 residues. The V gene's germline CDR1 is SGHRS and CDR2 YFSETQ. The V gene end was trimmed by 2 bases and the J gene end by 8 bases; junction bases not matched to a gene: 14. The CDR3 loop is CASSFGPASGNRDIQYF. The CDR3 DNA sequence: TGCGCCAGCAGCTTCGGTCCGGCTAGCGGGAATAGGGACATTCAGTACTTC.

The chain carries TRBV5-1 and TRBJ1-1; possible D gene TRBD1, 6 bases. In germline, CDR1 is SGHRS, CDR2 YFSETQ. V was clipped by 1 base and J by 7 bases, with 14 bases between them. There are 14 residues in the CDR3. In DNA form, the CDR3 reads TGCGCCAGCAGCTTGCGAAAGGGGGGAGGTGAAGCTTTCTTT. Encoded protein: CASSLRKGGGEAFF. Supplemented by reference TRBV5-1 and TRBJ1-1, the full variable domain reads KAGVTQTPRYLIKTRGQQVTLSCSPISGHRSVSWYQQTPGQGLQFLFEYFSETQRNKGNFPGRFSGRQFSNSRSEMNVSTLELGDSALYLCASSLRKGGGEAFFGQGTRLTVV.

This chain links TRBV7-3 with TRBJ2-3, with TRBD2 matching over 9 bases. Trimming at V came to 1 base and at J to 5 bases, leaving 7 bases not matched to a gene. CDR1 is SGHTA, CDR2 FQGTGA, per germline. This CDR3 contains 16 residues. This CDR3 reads CASSLMASGIGDTQYF. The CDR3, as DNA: TGTGCCAGCAGCTTAATGGCTAGCGGGATTGGAGATACGCAGTATTTT.

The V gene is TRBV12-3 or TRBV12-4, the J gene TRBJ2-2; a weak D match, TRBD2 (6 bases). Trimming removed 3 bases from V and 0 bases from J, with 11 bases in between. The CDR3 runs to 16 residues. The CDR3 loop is CASSFAGSSNTGELFF. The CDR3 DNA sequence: TGTGCCAGCAGTTTTGCGGGATCATCGAACACCGGGGAGCTGTTTTTT.

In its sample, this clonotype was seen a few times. CDR3 nucleotides: TGCAGTGCTAGAGGTCTAACAAGCGGGGGGGGTGAGCAGTTCTTC. It specifies CSARGLTSGGGEQFF. V and J are TRBV20-1 and TRBJ2-1, with 10 nucleotides matching TRBD2. The V gene end was trimmed by 1 base and the J gene end by 9 bases; junction bases not matched to a gene: 9. The CDR3 extends over 15 amino acids. Germline V gene lookup returns CDR1 DFQATT and CDR2 SNEGSKA (reference sequence).

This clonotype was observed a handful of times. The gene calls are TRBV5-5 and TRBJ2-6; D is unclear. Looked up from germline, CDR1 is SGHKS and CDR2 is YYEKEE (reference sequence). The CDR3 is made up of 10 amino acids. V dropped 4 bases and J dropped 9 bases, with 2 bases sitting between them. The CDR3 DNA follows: TGTGCCAGCAGCGGCAACGTCCTGACTTTC. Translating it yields CASSGNVLTF.

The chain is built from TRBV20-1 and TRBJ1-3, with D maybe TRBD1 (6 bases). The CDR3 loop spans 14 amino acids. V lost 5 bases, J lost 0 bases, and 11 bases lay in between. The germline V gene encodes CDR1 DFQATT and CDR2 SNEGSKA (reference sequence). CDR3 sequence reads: CSALQGTSGNTIYF. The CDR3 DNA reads TGCAGTGCTCTCCAGGGGACCTCTGGAAACACCATATATTTT.

The CDR3 DNA reads TGTGCCAGCAGTTTTTCGGGACTTTTCACAGATACGCAGTATTTT. Amino acid sequence: CASSFSGLFTDTQYF. J is TRBJ2-3 and V is TRBV12-3 or TRBV12-4; perhaps TRBD2 as D (6 bases). This CDR3 has 15 amino acids. V was clipped by 3 bases and J by 2 bases, with 12 bases between them.